The clone carrying this TCR beta chain was seen repeatedly, ten times or more. The data belong to a study of sequential checkpoint blockade in melanoma. The wider study: DNA from 95 or so pretreatment tumor samples underwent TCRβ immunosequencing.

The sample's treatment: randomized to nivolumab then ipilimumab (arm A) or the reverse (arm B). Data came from immunoSEQ multiplex PCR; TCRdb stores just in-frame clones and leaves some out. The sample comprises 4,200 or so clones, roughly 25% of which are singletons, and roughly 13% rests with the top ten. The clonotype was recovered from a human donor with melanoma. The sequences come from tumor tissue (inferred from file names), collected from a patient given nivolumab and ipilimumab in sequence.

CDR3 loop: CASSLGGAPYEQYF. The CDR3 DNA follows: TGCGCCAGCAGCCTGGGAGGGGCCCCCTACGAGCAGTACTTC. The chain combines TRBV4-1 with TRBJ2-7; 7 bases fit TRBD2. CDR1 is MGHRA, CDR2 YSYEKL, per germline. The CDR3 runs to 14 residues. The trim removed 4 bases at V and 2 bases at J, leaving 5 bases unmatched.